A selection of T cell receptor beta chains follows, all from one sample in a study of early T cells in non-severe SARS-CoV-2 infection. TCRdb passed the 5' RACE reads through MiXCR, listing each CDR3 protein once. The sample shows roughly 80,000 distinct CDR3 sequences, over 13% of them seen only once. Source material: whole blood. These receptors came from an adult who was a healthcare worker with PCR-confirmed SARS-CoV-2 infection or an uninfected control (not recorded which). CDR3s include the opening cysteine and the closing phenylalanine or tryptophan. A D gene is named only where the DNA matches it firmly. Clone size is given for some rows only: seen once, a few or many times, or a class if the clone is expanded.

cdr3_length,clone_size,j_call,d_call,v_call,cdr3_aa,cdr3_nt
15,-,TRBJ2-7,TRBD2,TRBV5-1,CASSLDAGGPGEQYF,TGCGCCAGCAGCTTGGACGCGGGGGGCCCGGGGGAGCAGTACTTC
13,-,TRBJ2-7,TRBD2,TRBV20-1,CSATGGSSYEQYF,TGCAGTGCCACTGGCGGGAGCTCCTACGAGCAGTACTTC
16,few,TRBJ2-1,TRBD2,TRBV7-3,CASSPLGLAGDNEQFF,TGTGCCAGCAGCCCCCTGGGACTAGCGGGGGACAATGAGCAGTTCTTC
15,many,TRBJ2-7,TRBD1,TRBV11-2,CASSSLPDRGHEQYF,TGTGCCAGCAGCTCCCTCCCGGACAGGGGGCACGAGCAGTACTTC
13,many,TRBJ2-7,TRBD1,TRBV29-1,CSVEGTGPYEQYF,TGCAGCGTTGAAGGGACAGGCCCCTACGAGCAGTACTTC
15,few,TRBJ2-3,-,TRBV30,CAWRAWTASTDTQYF,TGTGCCTGGAGAGCTTGGACGGCGAGCACAGATACGCAGTATTTT
16,-,TRBJ1-4,-,TRBV18,CASSRGGGSGGEKLFF,TGTGCCAGCTCACGTGGAGGAGGCTCGGGGGGAGAAAAACTGTTTTTT
11,few,TRBJ2-1,-,TRBV3-1,CASSQDNEQFF,TGTGCCAGCAGCCAAGATAATGAGCAGTTCTTC
13,-,TRBJ2-5,-,TRBV30,CARTRGVQETQYF,TGTGCCCGTACCCGAGGGGTCCAAGAGACCCAGTACTTC
14,-,TRBJ2-3,-,TRBV11-2,CASILPDGKDTQYF,TGTGCCAGCATATTACCGGATGGGAAAGATACGCAGTATTTT
14,-,TRBJ2-1,-,TRBV7-3,CASSSDASADEQFF,TGTGCCAGCAGCTCCGACGCCAGCGCGGATGAGCAGTTCTTC
15,few,TRBJ1-4,-,TRBV4-1,CASSPHRGVGKKLFF,TGCGCCAGCAGCCCCCACCGTGGGGTTGGGAAAAAACTGTTTTTT
14,few,TRBJ1-3,-,TRBV28,CASSFGPFGNTIYF,TGTGCCAGCAGTTTCGGACCTTTCGGAAACACCATATATTTT
13,-,TRBJ1-2,-,TRBV20-1,CSASASGAYGYTF,TGCAGTGCTAGTGCTTCCGGGGCCTATGGCTACACCTTC
12,-,TRBJ1-2,-,TRBV20-1,CSATRTPGGYTF,TGCAGTGCTACCAGGACGCCCGGCGGCTACACCTTC
14,many,TRBJ2-1,-,TRBV15,CATSIADRYNEQFF,TGTGCCACCAGCATAGCGGACCGTTACAATGAGCAGTTCTTC
14,-,TRBJ2-3,TRBD1,TRBV20-1,CSAQTQGATDTQYF,TGCAGTGCCCAAACGCAGGGGGCCACAGATACGCAGTATTTT
14,-,TRBJ2-2,-,TRBV4-1,CASSVQTGTGELFF,TGCGCCAGCAGCGTCCAGACCGGCACCGGGGAGCTGTTTTTT
13,-,TRBJ2-5,-,TRBV29-1,CSWDGDTQETQYF,TGCAGCTGGGATGGGGACACACAAGAGACCCAGTACTTC
16,many,TRBJ2-3,-,TRBV10-2,CASSEFLAGYGDTQYF,TGCGCCAGCAGTGAGTTTTTGGCAGGGTACGGGGATACGCAGTATTTT
14,-,TRBJ2-3,-,TRBV4-2,CASSQPPSTDTQYF,TGTGCCAGCAGCCAACCCCCCTCTACAGATACGCAGTATTTT
15,few,TRBJ2-7,TRBD2,TRBV5-1,CASSGGLAGSGEQYF,TGCGCCAGCAGCGGCGGACTAGCGGGATCGGGGGAGCAGTACTTC
14,-,TRBJ2-5,TRBD1,TRBV18,CATTPGQGLETQYF,TGTGCCACCACTCCCGGACAGGGTTTAGAGACCCAGTACTTC
15,many,TRBJ2-7,-,TRBV29-1,CSVVMGGRTAYEQYF,TGCAGCGTTGTTATGGGTGGGAGGACAGCCTACGAGCAGTACTTC
13,many,TRBJ2-5,TRBD1,TRBV5-1,CASTPTGRKTQYF,TGCGCCAGCACCCCGACAGGGCGGAAGACCCAGTACTTC
16,-,TRBJ2-1,TRBD2,TRBV28,CASSGAGGGTYNEQFF,TGTGCCAGCAGTGGGGCGGGAGGGGGTACCTACAATGAGCAGTTCTTC
18,-,TRBJ2-2,TRBD2,TRBV5-5,CASSLDLSGGPYTGELFF,TGTGCCAGCAGCTTGGATCTTAGCGGGGGGCCCTACACCGGGGAGCTGTTTTTT
14,-,TRBJ2-5,TRBD2,TRBV10-3,CAIGTPGREETQYF,TGTGCCATCGGGACCCCCGGGCGGGAGGAGACCCAGTACTTC
13,-,TRBJ1-2,-,TRBV5-1,CASSLDIGYGYTF,TGCGCCAGCAGCTTGGATATCGGCTATGGCTACACCTTC
15,few,TRBJ1-2,-,TRBV7-9,CASSSTEGRDYGYTF,TGTGCCAGCAGCTCCACTGAAGGACGGGACTATGGCTACACCTTC
12,-,TRBJ2-5,-,TRBV29-1,CSVGGAKETQYF,TGCAGCGTTGGGGGAGCCAAGGAGACCCAGTACTTC
17,-,TRBJ2-1,TRBD2,TRBV3-1,CASSQQYSGGSYNEQFF,TGTGCCAGCAGCCAGCAGTATAGCGGGGGGTCCTACAATGAGCAGTTCTTC
14,-,TRBJ2-5,-,TRBV21-1,CASSRPPGGETQYF,TGTGCCAGCAGCCGGCCCCCGGGGGGAGAGACCCAGTACTTC
16,many,TRBJ2-6,-,TRBV19,CASRTLASSGANVLTF,TGTGCCAGTAGAACCCTGGCCAGCTCTGGGGCCAACGTCCTGACTTTC
12,many,TRBJ2-7,-,TRBV20-1,CSASGRSAEQYF,TGCAGTGCTAGTGGGCGATCCGCCGAGCAGTACTTC
14,-,TRBJ1-1,-,TRBV5-6,CASSFVSVNTEAFF,TGTGCCAGCAGCTTTGTGTCTGTGAACACTGAAGCTTTCTTT
14,many,TRBJ2-1,-,TRBV7-7,CASSLVSSPSEQFF,TGTGCTAGCAGCTTAGTGTCTAGCCCTAGTGAGCAGTTCTTC
15,few,TRBJ2-5,-,TRBV7-8,CASSPPHGDQETQYF,TGTGCCAGCAGCCCCCCCCACGGGGACCAGGAGACCCAGTACTTC
14,many,TRBJ1-5,-,TRBV6-1,CASRVRGNNQPQHF,TGTGCCAGCCGGGTAAGGGGTAACAATCAGCCCCAGCATTTT
13,few,TRBJ2-3,-,TRBV9,CASSASSTDTQYF,TGTGCCAGCAGCGCCAGTAGCACAGATACGCAGTATTTT
16,many,TRBJ2-1,TRBD2,TRBV6-1,CASSGSGGTIYNEQFF,TGTGCCAGCAGTGGTAGCGGGGGCACAATTTACAATGAGCAGTTCTTC
15,few,TRBJ2-1,-,TRBV11-3,CASSARLGAYNEQFF,TGTGCCAGCAGCGCCCGACTAGGGGCCTACAATGAGCAGTTCTTC
14,few,TRBJ1-1,-,TRBV7-9,CASSLVWFGTEAFF,TGTGCCAGCAGCTTAGTTTGGTTCGGCACTGAAGCTTTCTTT
13,many,TRBJ2-1,-,TRBV7-8,CASSLYGNNEQFF,TGTGCCAGCAGCTTATACGGGAACAATGAGCAGTTCTTC
13,few,TRBJ1-1,-,TRBV9,CASSVIMNTEAFF,TGTGCCAGCAGCGTAATCATGAACACTGAAGCTTTCTTT
11,many,TRBJ2-7,-,TRBV27,CASGVTYEQYF,TGTGCCAGCGGGGTGACCTACGAGCAGTACTTC
16,few,TRBJ2-6,-,TRBV29-1,CSVNVPPYSGANVLTF,TGCAGCGTTAACGTCCCCCCGTACTCTGGGGCCAACGTCCTGACTTTC
15,few,TRBJ2-7,TRBD2,TRBV3-1,CASSLLAGGLRKQYF,TGTGCCAGCAGCCTACTAGCGGGAGGGCTAAGGAAGCAGTACTTC
13,few,TRBJ2-1,-,TRBV3-1,CASSRNSANEQFF,TGTGCCAGCAGCCGCAATAGCGCTAATGAGCAGTTCTTC
18,-,TRBJ2-2,TRBD2,TRBV7-2,CASSALSGGVKNTGELFF,TGTGCCAGCAGCGCCCTTAGCGGGGGGGTCAAAAACACCGGGGAGCTGTTTTTT
13,many,TRBJ2-3,-,TRBV10-2,CASRDTVTDTQYF,TGCGCCAGCAGGGATACGGTAACAGATACGCAGTATTTT
13,-,TRBJ2-2,-,TRBV7-8,CASSVPNTGELFF,TGTGCCAGCAGCGTCCCTAACACCGGGGAGCTGTTTTTT
16,few,TRBJ2-1,TRBD2,TRBV10-1,CASSDGAGTSYNEQFF,TGCGCCAGCAGTGATGGAGCGGGAACCTCCTACAATGAGCAGTTCTTC
11,many,TRBJ2-4,-,TRBV3-1,CASSQAYIQYF,TGTGCCAGCAGCCAAGCGTACATTCAGTACTTC
14,few,TRBJ1-2,-,TRBV2,CASSDLGLGYGYTF,TGTGCCAGCAGTGATTTGGGGCTGGGCTATGGCTACACCTTC
17,many,TRBJ2-3,-,TRBV9,CASSVGIGGADTDTQYF,TGTGCCAGCAGCGTTGGGATAGGGGGGGCGGACACAGATACGCAGTATTTT
17,-,TRBJ2-7,-,TRBV6-6,CASNDYPLGLVSYEQYF,TGTGCCAGCAACGACTACCCTCTCGGACTTGTGTCCTACGAGCAGTACTTC
15,-,TRBJ2-7,TRBD2,TRBV5-1,CASSLGLAGDYEQYF,TGCGCCAGCAGCTTGGGACTAGCGGGGGACTACGAGCAGTACTTC
11,-,TRBJ1-1,-,TRBV5-4,CASGLGSSTFF,TGTGCCAGCGGCTTGGGGTCTTCCACTTTCTTT
13,few,TRBJ2-2,TRBD1,TRBV30,CAWRPTGAGELFF,TGTGCCTGGAGGCCGACAGGGGCTGGGGAGCTGTTTTTT